This TCR beta chain was sequenced during a study of OX40 agonist ivuxolimab in advanced cancers. Whole-study context: A history of anti-PD-1, anti-PD-L1 or anti-CTLA-4 therapy was acceptable, and 30% to 45% had some. General study results and limits: CD4+ and CD8+ blood T cells expanded clonally by week 6 at 0.1 to 3.0 mg/kg.

Assay used: immunoSEQ multiplex PCR; TCRdb lists only in-frame clones, some missing. This sample has tens of thousands of clones, with about four fifths found just once. A remark on this clone: Its cognate antigen is unknown.

The CDR3 has 15 amino acids. Germline V CDR1 and CDR2: MNHNS, SASEGT. V lost 3 bases and J lost 0, with 12 bases in between. Here the sequenced sample was CD4+ or CD8+ T cells sorted from blood, taken in a trial of the OX40 agonist ivuxolimab. The V and J genes are TRBV6-1 and TRBJ2-7; D may be TRBD1 (6 bases). The sequence derives from an adult with an advanced solid tumor such as melanoma, head and neck, liver or kidney cancer. CDR3: CASSDGTRTSYEQYF. CDR3 in DNA: TGTGCCAGCAGTGACGGGACACGGACCTCCTACGAGCAGTACTTC.